This T cell receptor beta chain is from a study of siplizumab effects on memory and regulatory T cells. Study-wide results and limits: Mappable alloreactive CD4+ clones averaged approximately 69% Treg-derived with siplizumab versus 26.9% in controls.

As to this clone: Antigen: not known.

V was cut by 3 bases and J by 3 bases, with 13 bases left in between. Germline V CDR1 and CDR2: SGDLS, YYNGEE. The CDR3 has 15 residues. Measured with immunoSEQ multiplex PCR; TCRdb has only the in-frame clones, and not every one. Here the sample spans just over 40,000 clones, roughly 90% being singletons. The V and J genes are TRBV9 and TRBJ2-1; D uncertain. The TCR sequence derives from a human donor in good health. Sequencing was performed on naive CD4+ T cells sorted from blood. CDR3 in amino acids: CASSDGINLYNEQFF. The DNA of the CDR3 is TGTGCCAGCAGCGATGGGATAAACCTCTACAATGAGCAGTTCTTC.